Following are 2 T cell receptor beta chains from one sample sequenced in a study of cytomegalovirus exposure and HLA in healthy donors (dated by TCRdb to about 2017). The library was built by means of the immunoSEQ multiplex PCR assay. For the multiplex PCR, a mixture combining 60 forward primers for TCR Vbeta segments and 13 reverse primers for TCR Jbeta segments was used. As stored in TCRdb, this immuneACCESS dataset retains in-frame rearrangements with V and J assigned. A fraction of the clones does not appear; measured against another copy, unresolved V genes explain less than half of the discrepancy, and the remainder lacks a known reason. The sample contains fewer than 200,000 clones, approximately 80% of them found a single time. Together, the top ten hold less than 0.65% of the sample. The material sequenced was PBMCs. These receptors all come from a woman aged 50 to 65 in good health and CMV-seronegative.

This chain connects TRBV28 to TRBJ2-5, with TRBD2 identical over 14 bases. Germline-derived CDR1 and CDR2 are MDHEN and SYDVKM. The V gene end was trimmed by 4 bases and the J gene end by 5 bases; junction bases not matched to a gene: 9. This CDR3 contains 17 residues. CDR3 sequence: CASSSPPRTSGRETQYF. The CDR3 coding sequence is TGTGCCAGCAGTTCCCCACCCCGGACTAGCGGGAGGGAGACCCAGTACTTC.

This chain connects TRBV7-8 to TRBJ2-5, with 12 bases aligning to TRBD2. Losses at the gene ends were 3 bases for V and 5 bases for J; bases not matched to a gene: 7. From germline, CDR1 is SGHVS and CDR2 FQNEAQ. The CDR3 runs to 16 residues. The CDR3 reads CASSLLRLAGVETQYF. The CDR3 DNA reads TGTGCCAGCAGCTTGTTACGACTAGCGGGAGTTGAGACCCAGTACTTC.